This T cell receptor beta chain stems from a study of beta chain features in type 1 diabetes. Study conclusions and caveats: High-TCR-expressing cells could be over-represented by cDNA sequencing. Moderate yet significant TCRB CDR3 shortening was seen in Type 1 diabetes patients in all four CD4+ subsets.

Reverse transcribing all isolated RNA meant expressed TCRB transcripts were sequenced. An average around 3.5 million reads came from naive, central memory and regulatory T cell samples. Here immunoSEQ multiplex PCR was the method, and the copy in TCRdb shows in-frame clones only, minus some. The sample has 600,000 or so clones; roughly an eighth are singletons. This CDR3 is 15 amino acids long. In germline, CDR1 is MNHEY, CDR2 SMNVEV (reference sequence). V was clipped by 5 bases and J by 4 bases, with 17 bases between them. Worth noting for this clone: Its antigen is still unknown.

The chain uses TRBV27 and TRBJ1-2; tentative D call: TRBD1 (6 bases). This TCR derives from a young man with type 1 diabetes. Sequenced input: naive CD4+ T cells from blood. Written as DNA, the CDR3 is TGTGCCAGCAGTCCTATACTACAGGGTAGCTATGGCTACACCTTC. Translating it yields CASSPILQGSYGYTF.